These T cell receptor beta chains were read from a single sample in a study of T cell responses to AZD1222 COVID-19 vaccine. Only in-frame clones appear in the TCRdb table, and some are missing; sequencing was by immunoSEQ multiplex PCR. The table lists about 110,000 clones, around 82% of them singletons. This sample comprised peripheral blood, obtained on day 0 of AZD1222 vaccination. The receptors here all came from an adult in good health. CDR3s include the opening cysteine and the closing phenylalanine or tryptophan. The D gene is left open where the match is weak. Size is stated for part of the rows, as once, few or many counts, or as a class when the clone is expanded.

size	V	J	D	DNA	CDR3
-	TRBV28	TRBJ1-2	-	TGTGCCAGCAGTCCCCGGGATGGGATGCGCTTGCTTGGTGGCTACACCTTC	CASSPRDGMRLLGGYTF
-	TRBV27	TRBJ2-7	-	TGTGCCAGCAGTAGTTTCGTTACGGGTCCGAACGAGCAGTACTTC	CASSSFVTGPNEQYF
-	TRBV7-2	TRBJ2-7	TRBD1	TGTGCCAGCAGCCCGGGACAGGTGACCTACGAGCAGTACTTC	CASSPGQVTYEQYF
-	TRBV2	TRBJ2-7	-	TGTGCCAGCAGTGAATCTGGGATTCTGGGTCGGTACGAGCAGTACTTC	CASSESGILGRYEQYF
-	TRBV5-1	TRBJ2-1	-	TGCGCCAGCAGCTTGGCCGTGGGGGCCCCCAGCTCCTACAATGAGCAGTTCTTC	CASSLAVGAPSSYNEQFF
-	TRBV3-1/TRBV3-2	TRBJ2-1	-	TGTGCCAGCAGCTCGGTGGGTGAGCAGTTCTTC	CASSSVGEQFF
few	TRBV6-5	TRBJ1-1	-	TGTGCCAGCAGTTACGGGTTACAATTGAACACTGAAGCTTTCTTT	CASSYGLQLNTEAFF
once	TRBV6-5	TRBJ1-3	-	TGTGCCAGTCGGGACTCTGGAAACACCATATATTTT	CASRDSGNTIYF
-	TRBV4-1	TRBJ2-5	TRBD1	TGCGCCAGCAGCCAAGGGGACAGGGAAGAGACCCAGTACTTC	CASSQGDREETQYF
-	TRBV19	TRBJ1-5	TRBD1	TGTGCCAGTAGTATGTGGCAGGGGGGCAATCAGCCCCAGCATTTT	CASSMWQGGNQPQHF
once	TRBV3-1/TRBV3-2	TRBJ2-5	TRBD1	TGTGCCAGCAGCCGCCCGGGACAGGGCCCCCCGAATCAGTACTTC	CASSRPGQGPPNQYF
-	TRBV28	TRBJ1-2	-	TGTGCCGCAAGCCCCGGTTATGGCTACACCTTC	CAASPGYGYTF
-	TRBV24-1	TRBJ1-5	-	TGTGCCACCAGTTGGGGAGATAGCAATCAGCCCCAGCATTTT	CATSWGDSNQPQHF
-	TRBV10-3	TRBJ1-6	-	TGTGCCATCAGGGAGACTTTTGGGGGCAATTCACCCCTCCACTTT	CAIRETFGGNSPLHF
-	TRBV18	TRBJ2-7	TRBD2	TGTGCCAGCTCTTCCGTCGGGGGGTCTAACGAGCAGTACTTC	CASSSVGGSNEQYF
-	TRBV5-1	TRBJ2-5	-	TGCGCCAGCAGCCCAGCAGGGTCTTCGGGTTCGGAGACCCAGTACTTC	CASSPAGSSGSETQYF
-	TRBV7-7	TRBJ1-1	-	TGTGCTAGCAGCTTAGGTCGTGGGGGGGCGGACACTGAAGCTTTCTTT	CASSLGRGGADTEAFF
-	TRBV5-6	TRBJ1-1	-	TGTGCCAGCAGCTCGGGGGGGGCGCCGGGCACTGAAGCTTTCTTT	CASSSGGAPGTEAFF
few	TRBV5-5	TRBJ2-6	-	TGTGCCAGCAGCTTTGGGTCTTCTGGGGCCAACGTCCTGACTTTC	CASSFGSSGANVLTF
-	TRBV28	TRBJ2-3	-	TGTGCCAGCAGTTACGCAGCGGGCACAGATACGCAGTATTTT	CASSYAAGTDTQYF
-	TRBV28	TRBJ1-5	TRBD1	TGTGCCAGCAGTTTAGAGGGGCCCGGGACAGGGGTAAATCAGCCCCAGCATTTT	CASSLEGPGTGVNQPQHF
many	TRBV6-6	TRBJ2-7	TRBD2	TGTGCCAGCAGTTCCATCGGGAGGGGGGGCCCCTACGAGCAGTACTTC	CASSSIGRGGPYEQYF
-	TRBV5-6	TRBJ2-7	TRBD1	TGTGCCAGCAGCTTGGCCGGGTGGACAGGGATCTACGAGCAGTACTTC	CASSLAGWTGIYEQYF
-	TRBV11-2	TRBJ1-1	-	TGTGCCAGCAGCATAACGGGGAGAGCGACTGAAGCTTTCTTT	CASSITGRATEAFF
-	TRBV3-1/TRBV3-2	TRBJ2-1	-	TGTGCCAGCAGCCAAGATCGGGGGGCCACTAACAATGAGCAGTTCTTC	CASSQDRGATNNEQFF
-	TRBV5-4	TRBJ2-3	TRBD2	TGTGCCAGCAGTTGGGGGGGAGATACGCAGTATTTT	CASSWGGDTQYF
-	TRBV28	TRBJ1-3	-	TGTGCCAGCTGGGGAGGGGGGGAAGGAAACACCATATATTTT	CASWGGGEGNTIYF
few	TRBV9	TRBJ2-7	-	TGTGCCAGCAGCGTAGTAGGAGAAACCTACGAGCAGTACTTC	CASSVVGETYEQYF
-	TRBV9	TRBJ2-3	TRBD2	TGTGCCAGCAGCCGGGGAGGGGGCACAGATACGCAGTATTTT	CASSRGGGTDTQYF
-	TRBV7-8	TRBJ2-2	-	TGTGCCAGCAGTGTTGAGGGTATTGGGACCGGGGAGCTGTTTTTT	CASSVEGIGTGELFF
-	TRBV27	TRBJ1-2	-	TGTGCCAGCAGTTCATTGGCCGCTGGGGACTATGGCTACACCTTC	CASSSLAAGDYGYTF
-	TRBV2	TRBJ1-2	TRBD1	TGTGCCAGCACCAGACAGGGTTCCAACTATGGCTACACCTTC	CASTRQGSNYGYTF
-	TRBV19	TRBJ1-3	-	TGTGCCAGTAGTATACATGGAAACACCATATATTTT	CASSIHGNTIYF
-	TRBV21-1	TRBJ2-5	-	TGTGCCAGCAGCCAACGACAGGGGTGGACTCCCCGTGAGGAGACCCAGTACTTC	CASSQRQGWTPREETQYF
-	TRBV28	TRBJ1-1	-	TGTGCCAGCAGTGAATCCGGGGGCACTGAAGCTTTCTTT	CASSESGGTEAFF
-	TRBV30	TRBJ1-6	TRBD1	TGTGCCTGGAGGCCGGGACAGGGGGTGACCTATAATTCACCCCTCCACTTT	CAWRPGQGVTYNSPLHF
-	TRBV12-3/TRBV12-4	TRBJ2-1	-	TGTGCCAGCAGTTTAGGTACGGCTACCGAGCAGTTCTTC	CASSLGTATEQFF
-	TRBV28	TRBJ1-5	-	TGTGCCAGCAGTTTCGAACAGGGATCCCTTTTCAATCAGCCCCAGCATTTT	CASSFEQGSLFNQPQHF
once	TRBV20-1	TRBJ2-3	TRBD2	TGCAGTGCTATTGAACCGGGACTAGTGGCTAGCACAGATACGCAGTATTTT	CSAIEPGLVASTDTQYF
-	TRBV11-3	TRBJ2-7	-	TGTGCCAGCAGCCGGGAGTCGGAGCAGTACTTC	CASSRESEQYF
-	TRBV19	TRBJ1-1	-	TGTGCCAGTAGTATGAGCAGGCTCGGGAACACTGAAGCTTTCTTT	CASSMSRLGNTEAFF
once	TRBV27	TRBJ1-6	-	TGTGCCAGCAAGGAGGGGAAGGGGGGAGGAGGGCGCAATTCACCCCTCCACTTT	CASKEGKGGGGRNSPLHF
-	TRBV28	TRBJ1-6	-	TGTGCCAGCAGTCAAGATCTCTCCTATAATTCACCCCTCCACTTT	CASSQDLSYNSPLHF
-	TRBV18	TRBJ2-5	-	TGTGCCAGCGGGGGTCTCCAAGAGACCCAGTACTTC	CASGGLQETQYF
-	TRBV19	TRBJ2-2	TRBD2	TGTGCCAGTACCCTAGCGGGGAGGACCGGGGAGCTGTTTTTT	CASTLAGRTGELFF
many	TRBV7-9	TRBJ1-3	TRBD1	TGTGCCAGCAGCCCCAACCGGGACAGATACTCTGGAAACACCATATATTTT	CASSPNRDRYSGNTIYF
once	TRBV4-2	TRBJ2-5	-	TGTGCCAGCAGCCAAATTTTGTGGACAGCTGACCAAGAGACCCAGTACTTC	CASSQILWTADQETQYF
-	TRBV7-2	TRBJ1-3	-	TGTGCCAGCAGCTTTAAGTCTGGAAACACCATATATTTT	CASSFKSGNTIYF
-	TRBV20-1	TRBJ2-7	-	TGCAGTGCTATGGGTTCCTACGAGCAGTACTTC	CSAMGSYEQYF
-	TRBV7-8	TRBJ1-3	TRBD1	TGTGCCAGCAGCGAACGGACAGGGTCGGAAAACACCATATATTTT	CASSERTGSENTIYF